Detailed here is one T cell receptor beta chain. Its antigen is still unknown. The sample belongs to a study of shared clonotypes between healthy human individuals. Study findings and constraints: Large depth notwithstanding, sorted-subset sequencing proved incomplete by rarefaction.

A deep-level run was used for the assay. Here immunoSEQ multiplex PCR was the method, and the copy in TCRdb shows in-frame clones only, minus some. This sample has about 1.5 million clones, with 95% to 99% found just once. This clonotype was sampled from a young man in good health. The sequenced sample consisted of naive CD4+ T cells sorted from blood. Subset given: CD45RA+ positively selected.

In nucleotides, the CDR3 is TGTGCCAGCAGCTTGACTACCGTCGACGAGCAGTACTTC. This encodes CASSLTTVDEQYF. This chain uses TRBV7-3 with TRBJ2-7; TRBD2 is a possible D gene (5 bases). The CDR3 extends over 13 amino acids. The germline gives CDR1 SGHTA, CDR2 FQGTGA. Trimming took off 3 bases at V and 5 bases at J, with 11 bases between the two ends.